Listed below are T cell receptor beta chains from one sample, sequenced in a study of blood T cell repertoires in COVID-19. Only in-frame clones appear in the TCRdb table, and some are missing; sequencing was by immunoSEQ multiplex PCR. The sample lists around 130,000 clones; about 92% were seen once. Sequencing was performed on peripheral blood. The receptors stem from a man aged 60 to 75 with COVID-19, enrolled during active disease. Each CDR3 is given with its conserved first and last residue. Fields, in order: clone size, J gene, CDR3 length, D gene, V gene, CDR3 protein, CDR3 DNA. The D gene is left open where the match is weak. Part of the rows lack a size; the others show once, few, many or a class for expanded clones.

.,TRBJ2-1,11,.,TRBV28,CASRSSNEQFF,TGTGCCAGCAGGTCATCCAATGAGCAGTTCTTC
.,TRBJ2-7,14,.,TRBV15,CATSRDLPRSEQYF,TGTGCCACCAGCAGAGATCTACCAAGATCTGAGCAGTACTTC
.,TRBJ2-5,17,.,TRBV27,CASSLGPARRAGETQYF,TGTGCCAGCAGTCTGGGACCAGCAAGGCGGGCGGGGGAGACCCAGTACTTC
.,TRBJ2-2,15,.,TRBV6-5,CASSFLTGITGELFF,TGTGCCAGCAGTTTTCTAACAGGGATCACCGGGGAGCTGTTTTTT
.,TRBJ1-1,13,.,TRBV5-1,CASSSTGNTEAFF,TGCGCCAGCAGCTCGACGGGAAACACTGAAGCTTTCTTT
.,TRBJ2-7,16,TRBD2,TRBV4-1,CASSQDPSGRAYEQYF,TGCGCCAGCAGCCAAGACCCCAGCGGGAGGGCCTACGAGCAGTACTTC
few,TRBJ2-3,14,TRBD2,TRBV6-4,CASSAYRLADTQYF,TGTGCCAGCAGTGCCTATCGACTAGCGGATACGCAGTATTTT
.,TRBJ1-2,11,TRBD1,TRBV29-1,CSPGTDYGYTF,TGCAGCCCCGGGACAGACTATGGCTACACCTTC
.,TRBJ1-2,13,TRBD1,TRBV24-1,CATSGQGDYGYTF,TGTGCCACCAGTGGACAGGGAGACTATGGCTACACCTTC
once,TRBJ2-7,15,TRBD2,TRBV13,CASSRLAGEGYEQYF,TGTGCCAGCAGCCGACTAGCGGGAGAGGGTTACGAGCAGTACTTC
.,TRBJ2-3,15,.,TRBV6-5,CASSSARALPDTQYF,TGTGCCAGCAGTTCTGCGCGGGCCCTTCCCGATACGCAGTATTTT
few,TRBJ2-7,13,.,TRBV7-9,CASSLLGGYEQYF,TGTGCCAGCAGCTTATTGGGGGGCTACGAGCAGTACTTC
.,TRBJ2-5,16,TRBD1,TRBV15,CATSRDGAGGQETQYF,TGTGCCACCAGCAGAGATGGGGCAGGGGGCCAAGAGACCCAGTACTTC
.,TRBJ2-7,14,TRBD1,TRBV29-1,CSVALTRDSYEQYF,TGCAGCGTTGCCCTAACCCGGGACAGCTACGAGCAGTACTTC
.,TRBJ2-1,11,.,TRBV7-9,CASSAVTEQFF,TGTGCCAGCAGCGCGGTGACTGAGCAGTTCTTC
.,TRBJ1-1,14,.,TRBV28,CASQMGGMNTEAFF,TGTGCCAGCCAGATGGGGGGAATGAACACTGAAGCTTTCTTT
few,TRBJ2-2,14,.,TRBV3-1/TRBV3-2,CASSSLSGTGELFF,TGTGCCAGCAGTTCTCTGAGCGGCACCGGGGAGCTGTTTTTT
.,TRBJ1-1,14,.,TRBV9,CASSVHRANTEAFF,TGTGCCAGCAGCGTACACAGGGCGAACACTGAAGCTTTCTTT
once,TRBJ2-7,17,.,TRBV10-3,CAISEPQLSGNSYEQYF,TGTGCCATCAGTGAGCCCCAGTTAAGCGGAAACTCCTACGAGCAGTACTTC
.,TRBJ2-2,15,.,TRBV24-1,CATRSGDSNTGELFF,TGTGCCACCAGGTCGGGGGATTCGAACACCGGGGAGCTGTTTTTT
.,TRBJ1-2,15,TRBD1,TRBV28,CASSSPGQGANGYTF,TGTGCCAGCAGTTCTCCGGGACAGGGGGCGAATGGCTACACCTTC
.,TRBJ2-7,17,TRBD2,TRBV5-4,CASSSGTSGRGIYGQYF,TGTGCCAGCAGCTCGGGGACTAGCGGGAGAGGGATCTACGGGCAGTACTTC
.,TRBJ2-1,16,.,TRBV5-1,CASSLALFSGKNEQFF,TGCGCCAGCAGCTTGGCCTTGTTTAGCGGCAAAAATGAGCAGTTCTTC
.,TRBJ1-4,16,.,TRBV7-9,CASSPTGALTNEKLFF,TGTGCCAGCAGCCCCACGGGTGCCCTCACTAATGAAAAACTGTTTTTT
.,TRBJ1-5,13,.,TRBV6-5,CASSRTGNQPQHF,TGTGCCAGCAGTAGGACAGGCAATCAGCCCCAGCATTTT
.,TRBJ2-5,15,.,TRBV5-4,CASSPQGSSQETQYF,TGTGCCAGCAGCCCTCAGGGGTCCTCTCAAGAGACCCAGTACTTC
.,TRBJ2-7,13,.,TRBV5-1,CASSLTGAYEQYF,TGCGCCAGCAGCTTGACAGGAGCCTACGAGCAGTACTTC
.,TRBJ2-7,17,TRBD2,TRBV5-4,CASSLGASGNPSYEQYF,TGTGCCAGCAGCTTGGGGGCTAGCGGGAACCCCTCCTACGAGCAGTACTTC
.,TRBJ1-6,15,.,TRBV18,CASSPLGSGDSPLHF,TGTGCCAGCTCACCACTAGGGTCGGGGGATTCACCCCTCCACTTT
few,TRBJ2-5,13,.,TRBV12-3/TRBV12-4,CASSLRTVETQYF,TGTGCCAGCAGTCTCAGGACAGTGGAGACCCAGTACTTC
.,TRBJ2-2,15,.,TRBV11-3,CASSSGTLLPGELFF,TGTGCCAGCAGCTCCGGGACACTTCTCCCCGGGGAGCTGTTTTTT
.,TRBJ1-1,14,.,TRBV10-3,CAITPGPEGTEAFF,TGTGCCATCACCCCGGGCCCCGAGGGCACTGAAGCTTTCTTT
once,TRBJ1-3,15,.,TRBV18,CASSPQGTLGNTIYF,TGTGCCAGCTCACCGCAGGGGACGCTCGGAAACACCATATATTTT
.,TRBJ2-3,16,TRBD1,TRBV28,CASSYQTGGRTDTQYF,TGTGCCAGCAGTTACCAGACAGGGGGTCGCACAGATACGCAGTATTTT
.,TRBJ2-3,15,TRBD2,TRBV7-6,CASSVSGTSTDTQYF,TGTGCCAGCAGCGTTAGCGGGACTAGCACAGATACGCAGTATTTT
.,TRBJ2-5,16,TRBD2,TRBV5-1,CASKGLAGVGGETQYF,TGCGCCAGCAAGGGACTAGCGGGAGTAGGAGGAGAGACCCAGTACTTC
.,TRBJ2-1,12,.,TRBV12-3/TRBV12-4,CASSLSRNEQFF,TGTGCCAGCAGTTTGAGTCGGAATGAGCAGTTCTTC
.,TRBJ2-2,14,.,TRBV6-1,CASSEAGGGGELFF,TGTGCCAGCAGTGAAGCGGGAGGAGGCGGGGAGCTGTTTTTT
.,TRBJ1-6,16,.,TRBV7-9,CASTLAAAGFNSPLHF,TGTGCCAGCACCCTTGCGGCGGCAGGGTTTAATTCACCCCTCCACTTT
.,TRBJ2-2,14,.,TRBV5-1,CASSFGANTGELFF,TGCGCCAGCAGCTTCGGGGCGAACACCGGGGAGCTGTTTTTT
.,TRBJ1-2,14,.,TRBV9,CASSVGRQGYGYTF,TGTGCCAGCAGCGTAGGGCGGCAGGGGTATGGCTACACCTTC
.,TRBJ2-1,12,.,TRBV7-3,CASSAGQYEQFF,TGTGCCAGCAGCGCGGGACAGTACGAGCAGTTCTTC
.,TRBJ1-1,13,.,TRBV14,CASSQDLITEAFF,TGTGCCAGCAGCCAAGATCTAATCACTGAAGCTTTCTTT
.,TRBJ2-7,15,TRBD1,TRBV25-1,CASSSRDSGNLGQYF,TGTGCCAGCAGTTCCCGGGACAGTGGGAATTTGGGGCAGTACTTC
.,TRBJ2-7,16,TRBD1,TRBV5-1,CASSLETGGNINEQYF,TGCGCCAGCAGCTTGGAAACAGGGGGAAATATAAACGAGCAGTACTTC
.,TRBJ1-2,10,.,TRBV20-1,CSARGGGYTF,TGCAGTGCTAGAGGCGGTGGCTACACCTTC
once,TRBJ2-7,14,TRBD1,TRBV11-1,CASSPATGRDEQYF,TGTGCCAGCAGCCCGGCGACAGGGCGCGACGAGCAGTACTTC
.,TRBJ2-7,15,TRBD1,TRBV7-9,CASSSNRDRRNEQYF,TGTGCCAGCAGCTCAAATCGGGACAGGCGGAACGAGCAGTACTTC
.,TRBJ1-2,13,TRBD1,TRBV5-1,CASTRDRGYGYTF,TGCGCCAGCACCCGGGACAGGGGCTATGGCTACACCTTC
.,TRBJ1-1,15,.,TRBV21-1,CASSKRRGRETEAFF,TGTGCCAGCAGCAAAAGGCGGGGGCGGGAGACTGAAGCTTTCTTT
.,TRBJ1-6,13,.,TRBV10-3,CAIAGEDDSPLHF,TGTGCCATCGCTGGGGAGGATGATTCACCCCTCCACTTT
.,TRBJ2-5,14,TRBD2,TRBV10-1,CASSDSGLQETQYF,TGCGCCAGCAGTGATAGCGGGCTCCAAGAGACCCAGTACTTC
once,TRBJ2-3,15,.,TRBV19,CASSLRRDTTDTQYF,TGTGCCAGTAGTTTAAGGCGGGATACCACAGATACGCAGTATTTT